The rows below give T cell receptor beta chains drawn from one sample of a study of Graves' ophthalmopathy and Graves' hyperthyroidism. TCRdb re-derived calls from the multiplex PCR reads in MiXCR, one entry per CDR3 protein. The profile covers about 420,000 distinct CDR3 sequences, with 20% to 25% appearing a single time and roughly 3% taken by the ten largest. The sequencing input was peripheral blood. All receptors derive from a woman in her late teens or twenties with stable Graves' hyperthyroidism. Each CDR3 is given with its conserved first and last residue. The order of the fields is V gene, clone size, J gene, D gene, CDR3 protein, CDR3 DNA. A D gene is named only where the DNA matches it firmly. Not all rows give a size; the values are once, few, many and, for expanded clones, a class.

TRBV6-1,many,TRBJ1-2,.,CASSERDDYGYTF,TGTGCCAGCAGTGAACGGGACGACTATGGCTACACCTTC
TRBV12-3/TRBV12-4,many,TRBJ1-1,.,CASSWGHTNTEAFF,TGTGCCAGCAGTTGGGGACATACGAACACTGAAGCTTTCTTT
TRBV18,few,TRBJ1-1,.,CASSPGTRDTEAFF,TGTGCCAGCTCACCCGGCACGAGGGACACTGAAGCTTTCTTT
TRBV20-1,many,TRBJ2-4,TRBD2,CSAGPSGRANIQYF,TGCAGTGCTGGACCTAGCGGGAGGGCTAACATTCAGTACTTC
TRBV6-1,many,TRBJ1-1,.,CASSDKPIGSTEAFF,TGTGCCAGCAGTGATAAGCCGATAGGGAGCACTGAAGCTTTCTTT
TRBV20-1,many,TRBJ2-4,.,CSASPSGFYIQYF,TGCAGTGCTAGCCCCAGCGGGTTCTACATTCAGTACTTC
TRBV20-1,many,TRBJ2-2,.,CSARPGASENTGELFF,TGCAGTGCTAGACCGGGGGCTAGTGAGAACACCGGGGAGCTGTTTTTT
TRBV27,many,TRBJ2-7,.,CASSLRRAAYEQYF,TGTGCCAGCAGTTTAAGGAGGGCGGCTTACGAGCAGTACTTC
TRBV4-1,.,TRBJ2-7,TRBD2,CASSQGGGLAGGNYEQYF,TGCGCCAGCAGCCAAGGGGGGGGACTAGCGGGAGGGAACTACGAGCAGTACTTC
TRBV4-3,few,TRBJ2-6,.,CASSQASGSGANVLTF,TGCGCCAGCAGCCAAGCGTCGGGCTCTGGGGCCAACGTCCTGACTTTC
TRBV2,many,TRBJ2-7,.,CATGLSYEQYF,TGTGCCACAGGACTATCCTACGAGCAGTACTTC
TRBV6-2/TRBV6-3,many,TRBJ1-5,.,CASSSHGDRYQPQHF,TGTGCCAGCAGTTCCCACGGTGACCGGTATCAGCCCCAGCATTTT
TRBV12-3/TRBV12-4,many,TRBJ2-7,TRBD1,CASSLRGQNYEQYF,TGTGCCAGCAGTTTAAGGGGACAGAACTACGAGCAGTACTTC
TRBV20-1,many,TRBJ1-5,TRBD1,CSASWTGRRGQPQHF,TGCAGTGCTAGTTGGACAGGGAGAAGAGGTCAGCCCCAGCATTTT
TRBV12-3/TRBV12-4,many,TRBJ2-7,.,CASSLATRTGLAGEQYF,TGTGCCAGCAGTTTAGCGACCCGGACAGGGCTAGCGGGCGAGCAGTACTTC
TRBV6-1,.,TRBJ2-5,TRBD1,CASRADRGQRLETQYF,TGTGCCAGCAGAGCCGACAGGGGGCAAAGACTGGAGACCCAGTACTTC
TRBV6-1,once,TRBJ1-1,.,CASSPGGGRDTEAFF,TGTGCCAGCAGCCCCGGGGGGGGCCGGGACACTGAAGCTTTCTTT
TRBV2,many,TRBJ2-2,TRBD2,CASSMTSGNTGELFF,TGTGCCAGCAGTATGACTAGCGGAAACACCGGGGAGCTGTTTTTT
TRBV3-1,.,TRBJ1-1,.,CASSSSGGEAFF,TGTGCCAGCAGCTCCTCGGGCGGGGAAGCTTTCTTT
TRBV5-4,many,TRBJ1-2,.,CASSTTNYGYTF,TGTGCCAGCAGCACCACTAACTATGGCTACACCTTC
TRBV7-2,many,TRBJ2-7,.,CASSLVGGVPYEQYF,TGTGCCAGCAGCTTAGTAGGCGGGGTACCCTACGAGCAGTACTTC
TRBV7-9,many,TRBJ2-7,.,CASSLAGNVYEQYF,TGTGCCAGCAGCTTAGCGGGGAACGTCTACGAGCAGTACTTC
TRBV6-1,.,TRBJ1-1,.,CAIRLSGEAFF,TGTGCCATCAGACTGTCAGGGGAAGCTTTCTTT
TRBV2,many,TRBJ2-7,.,CASSVLGLSYEQYF,TGTGCCAGCAGTGTCCTGGGACTTTCCTACGAGCAGTACTTC
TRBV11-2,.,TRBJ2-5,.,CASSLDTTPRGDSETQYF,TGTGCCAGCAGCTTAGATACAACGCCCAGAGGGGACTCAGAGACCCAGTACTTC
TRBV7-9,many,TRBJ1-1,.,CASVSVVGAEAFF,TGTGCCAGTGTAAGTGTGGTCGGGGCTGAAGCTTTCTTT
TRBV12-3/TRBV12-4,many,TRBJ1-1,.,CASSFRGLNTEAFF,TGTGCCAGCAGTTTCCGGGGACTGAACACTGAAGCTTTCTTT